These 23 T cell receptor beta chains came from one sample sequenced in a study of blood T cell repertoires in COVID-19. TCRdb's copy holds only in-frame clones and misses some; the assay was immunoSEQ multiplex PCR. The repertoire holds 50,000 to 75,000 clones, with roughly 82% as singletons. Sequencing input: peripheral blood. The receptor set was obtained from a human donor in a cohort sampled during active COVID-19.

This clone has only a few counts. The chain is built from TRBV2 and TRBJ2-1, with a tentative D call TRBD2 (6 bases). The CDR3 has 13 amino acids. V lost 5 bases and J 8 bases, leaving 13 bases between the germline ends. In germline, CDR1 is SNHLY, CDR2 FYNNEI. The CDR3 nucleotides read TGTGCCAGCAGTCGGCTTAGCGGCGATGAGCAGTTCTTC. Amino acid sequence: CASSRLSGDEQFF.

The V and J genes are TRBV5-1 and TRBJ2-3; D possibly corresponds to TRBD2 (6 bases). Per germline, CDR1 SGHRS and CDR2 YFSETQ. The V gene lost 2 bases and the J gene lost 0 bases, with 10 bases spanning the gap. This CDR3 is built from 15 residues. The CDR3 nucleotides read TGCGCCAGCAGCTTACTAGGACTAAGCACAGATACGCAGTATTTT. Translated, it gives CASSLLGLSTDTQYF.

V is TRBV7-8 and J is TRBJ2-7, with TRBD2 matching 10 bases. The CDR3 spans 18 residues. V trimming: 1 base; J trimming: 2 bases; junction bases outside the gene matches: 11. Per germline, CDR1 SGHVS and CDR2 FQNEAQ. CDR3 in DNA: TGTGCCAGCAGCTTAGAGTTACAGCGGGGGGGCAACGCCTACGAGCAGTACTTC. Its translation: CASSLELQRGGNAYEQYF.

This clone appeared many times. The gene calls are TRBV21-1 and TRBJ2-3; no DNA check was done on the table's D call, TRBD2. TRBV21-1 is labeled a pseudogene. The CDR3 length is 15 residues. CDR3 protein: CASNKNGRGTDTQYF. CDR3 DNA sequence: TGTGCCAGCAACAAGAACGGGCGAGGGACAGATACGCAGTATTTT.

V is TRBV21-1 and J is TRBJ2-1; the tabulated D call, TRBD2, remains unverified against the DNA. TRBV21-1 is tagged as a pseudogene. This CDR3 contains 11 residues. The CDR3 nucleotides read TGTGCCAGCAGCAATTATAATGAGCAGTTCTTC. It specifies CASSNYNEQFF.

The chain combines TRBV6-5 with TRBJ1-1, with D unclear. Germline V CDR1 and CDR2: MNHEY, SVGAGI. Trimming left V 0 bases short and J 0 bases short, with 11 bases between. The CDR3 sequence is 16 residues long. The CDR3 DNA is TGTGCCAGCAGTTACTCTGGCAGACACATGAACACTGAAGCTTTCTTT. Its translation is CASSYSGRHMNTEAFF.

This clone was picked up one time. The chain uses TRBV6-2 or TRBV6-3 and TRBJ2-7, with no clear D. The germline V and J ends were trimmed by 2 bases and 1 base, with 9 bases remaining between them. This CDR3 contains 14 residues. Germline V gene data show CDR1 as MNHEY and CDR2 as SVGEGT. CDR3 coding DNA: TGTGCCAGCAGTTACAGCGCCCTATCCTACGAGCAGTACTTC. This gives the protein CASSYSALSYEQYF.

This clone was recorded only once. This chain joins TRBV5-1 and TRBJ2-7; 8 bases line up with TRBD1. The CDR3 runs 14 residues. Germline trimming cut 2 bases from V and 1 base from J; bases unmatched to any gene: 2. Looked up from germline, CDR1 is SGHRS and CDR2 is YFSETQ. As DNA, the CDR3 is TGCGCCAGCAGCTTTGACAGGGGTTCCTACGAGCAGTACTTC. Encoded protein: CASSFDRGSYEQYF.

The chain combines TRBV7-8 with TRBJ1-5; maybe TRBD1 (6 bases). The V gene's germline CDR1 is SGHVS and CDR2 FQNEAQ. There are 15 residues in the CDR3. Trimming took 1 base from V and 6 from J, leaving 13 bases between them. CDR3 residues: CASSLGTALGQPQHF. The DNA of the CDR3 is TGTGCCAGCAGCTTAGGGACAGCCCTCGGTCAGCCCCAGCATTTT.

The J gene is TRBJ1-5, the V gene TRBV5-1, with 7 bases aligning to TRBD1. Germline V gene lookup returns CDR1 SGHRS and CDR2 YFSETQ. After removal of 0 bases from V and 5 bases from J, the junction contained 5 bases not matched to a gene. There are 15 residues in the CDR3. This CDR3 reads CASSLGGQGDQPQHF. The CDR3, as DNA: TGCGCCAGCAGCTTGGGAGGGCAGGGGGATCAGCCCCAGCATTTT.

CDR3 nucleotides: TGTGCCAGCAGGCAGACAGGGAACCAAGAGACCCAGTACTTC. It is translated as CASRQTGNQETQYF. The chain joins TRBV2 to TRBJ2-5; 7 bases line up with TRBD1. Per the germline V gene, CDR1 is SNHLY and CDR2 is FYNNEI. This CDR3 region has 14 residues. The V and J ends lost 6 bases and 0 bases, in that order; junction bases with no gene match: 4.

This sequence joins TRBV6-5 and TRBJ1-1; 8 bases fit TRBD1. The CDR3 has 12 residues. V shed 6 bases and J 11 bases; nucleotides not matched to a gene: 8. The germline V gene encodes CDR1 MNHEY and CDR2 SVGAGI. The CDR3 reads CASSERGQVAFF. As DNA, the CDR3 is TGTGCCAGCAGCGAGAGGGGACAGGTGGCTTTCTTT.

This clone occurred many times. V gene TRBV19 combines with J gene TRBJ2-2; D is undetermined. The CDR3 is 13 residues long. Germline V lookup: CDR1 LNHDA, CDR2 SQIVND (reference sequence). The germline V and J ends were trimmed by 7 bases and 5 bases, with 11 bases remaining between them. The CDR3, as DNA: TGTGCCAGTACTCCGCCCGGTACCGGGGAGCTGTTTTTT. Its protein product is CASTPPGTGELFF.

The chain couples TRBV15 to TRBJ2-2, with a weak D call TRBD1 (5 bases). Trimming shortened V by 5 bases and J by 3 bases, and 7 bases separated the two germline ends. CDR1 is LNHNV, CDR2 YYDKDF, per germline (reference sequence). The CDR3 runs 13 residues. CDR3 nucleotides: TGTGCCACCAGCCTAGGGGACACCGGGGAGCTGTTTTTT. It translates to CATSLGDTGELFF.

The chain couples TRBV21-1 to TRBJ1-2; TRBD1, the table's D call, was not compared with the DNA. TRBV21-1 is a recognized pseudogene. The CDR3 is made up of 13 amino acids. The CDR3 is CASSKGAGDGYTF. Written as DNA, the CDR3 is TGTGCCAGCAGCAAGGGGGCTGGGGATGGCTACACCTTC.

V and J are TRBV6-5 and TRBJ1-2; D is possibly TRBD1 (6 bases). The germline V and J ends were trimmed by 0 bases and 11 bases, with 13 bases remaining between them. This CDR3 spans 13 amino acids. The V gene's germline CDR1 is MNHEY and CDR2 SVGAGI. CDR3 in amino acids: CASSYSLEGQYTF. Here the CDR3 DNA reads TGTGCCAGCAGTTACTCATTGGAAGGACAGTACACCTTC.

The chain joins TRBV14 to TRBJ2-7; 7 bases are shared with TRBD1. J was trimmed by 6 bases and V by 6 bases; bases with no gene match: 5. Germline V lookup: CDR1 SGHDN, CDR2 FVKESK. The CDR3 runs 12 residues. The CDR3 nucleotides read TGTGCCAGCAGACCACAGGGGTGCGAGCAGTACTTC. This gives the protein CASRPQGCEQYF.

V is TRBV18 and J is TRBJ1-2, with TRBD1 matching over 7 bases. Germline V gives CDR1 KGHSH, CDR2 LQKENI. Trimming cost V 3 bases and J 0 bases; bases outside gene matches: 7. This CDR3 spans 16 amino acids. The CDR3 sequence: CASSPSNGQANYGYTF. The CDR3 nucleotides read TGTGCCAGCTCACCGAGCAACGGACAGGCTAACTATGGCTACACCTTC.

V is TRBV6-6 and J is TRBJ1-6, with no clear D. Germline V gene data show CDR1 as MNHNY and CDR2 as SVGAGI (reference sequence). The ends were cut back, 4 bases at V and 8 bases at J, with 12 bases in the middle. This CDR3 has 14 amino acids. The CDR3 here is CASSFTETHSPLHF. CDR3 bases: TGTGCCAGCAGTTTCACGGAGACGCATTCACCCCTCCACTTT.

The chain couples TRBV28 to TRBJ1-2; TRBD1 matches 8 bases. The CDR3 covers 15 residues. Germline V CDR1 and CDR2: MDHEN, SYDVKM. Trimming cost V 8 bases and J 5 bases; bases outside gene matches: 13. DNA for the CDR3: TGTGCCAGCGGGAACCGGGACAGGAGTTTTTATGGCTACACCTTC. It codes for CASGNRDRSFYGYTF.

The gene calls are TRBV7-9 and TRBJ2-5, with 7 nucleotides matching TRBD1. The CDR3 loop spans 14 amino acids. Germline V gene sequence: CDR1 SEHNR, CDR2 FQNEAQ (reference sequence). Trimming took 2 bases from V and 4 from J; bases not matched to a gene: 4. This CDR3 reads CASSLSTGVETQYF. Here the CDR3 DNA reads TGTGCCAGCAGCTTATCAACAGGGGTAGAGACCCAGTACTTC.

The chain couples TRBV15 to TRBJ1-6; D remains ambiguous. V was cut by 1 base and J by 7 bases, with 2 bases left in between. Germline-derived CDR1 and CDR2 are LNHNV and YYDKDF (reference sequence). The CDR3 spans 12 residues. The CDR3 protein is CATSRANSPLHF. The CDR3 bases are TGTGCCACCAGCAGAGCAAATTCACCCCTCCACTTT.

Here the CDR3 DNA reads TGTGCCAGCAGGGGGAACCCCCTGGGTAGCGGGCCTGAGACCCAGTACTTC. Translating gives CASRGNPLGSGPETQYF. The rearrangement links TRBV25-1 to TRBJ2-5, with 7 nucleotides matching TRBD2. Unmatched junction bases numbered 18, after V lost 6 bases and J lost 5 bases. This CDR3 comprises 17 residues. The germline gives CDR1 MGHDK, CDR2 SYGVNS.